The present TCR beta chain was sequenced within a study of cytomegalovirus exposure and HLA in healthy donors. CDR3 size: 18 residues. With V trimmed by 6 bases and J by 6 bases, 16 bases remained unmatched. Germline V lookup: CDR1 SGHAT, CDR2 FQNNGV. With 60 Vbeta and 13 Jbeta primers, the PCR was carried out. Assay used: immunoSEQ multiplex PCR; TCRdb lists only in-frame clones, some missing. The data show 100,000 to 150,000 clones, with under 90% seen just once and less than 2.5% held by the top ten. This chain joins TRBV11-2 and TRBJ2-1; 11 bases are a match to TRBD1. This clonotype originated in a woman aged 35 to 49 in good health and CMV-seronegative. Sequenced material: PBMCs. CDR3 loop: CASRGTGGKYRGFNEQFF. The CDR3 nucleotides are TGTGCCAGCAGGGGGACAGGGGGTAAATATAGGGGGTTCAATGAGCAGTTCTTC. The whole variable domain, remainder taken from reference TRBV11-2 and TRBJ2-1, is EAGVAQSPRYKIIEKRQSVAFWCNPISGHATLYWYQQILGQGPKLLIQFQNNGVVDDSQLPKDRFSAERLKGVDSTLKIQPAKLEDSAVYLCASRGTGGKYRGFNEQFFGPGTRLTVL.